This TCR beta chain comes out of a study of response to subunit inactivated influenza vaccine. General study findings and limits: New T cells are recruited in small numbers by each seasonal influenza vaccination, according to the authors' suggestion.

Only a few counts were recorded for this clonotype. No antigen is known for it. The junction had 2 bases not matched to a gene; V was cut back by 4 bases and J by 9 bases. CDR3 length: 13 amino acids. One entry per CDR3 protein results from TCRdb running MiXCR on the RT-PCR reads. The table lists hundreds of thousands of distinct CDR3 sequences, about 25% of them singletons. Sequenced material: CD4+ T cells sorted from PBMCs, taken 4 to 6 days after vaccination. The chain joins TRBV12-3 or TRBV12-4 to TRBJ1-6; 8 positions match TRBD1. The TCR originated in a man between 50 and 59 years old who received an inactivated influenza vaccine. CDR3 bases: TGTGCCAGCAGTTCGGACAGGGTTTCACCCCTCCACTTT. It specifies CASSSDRVSPLHF.